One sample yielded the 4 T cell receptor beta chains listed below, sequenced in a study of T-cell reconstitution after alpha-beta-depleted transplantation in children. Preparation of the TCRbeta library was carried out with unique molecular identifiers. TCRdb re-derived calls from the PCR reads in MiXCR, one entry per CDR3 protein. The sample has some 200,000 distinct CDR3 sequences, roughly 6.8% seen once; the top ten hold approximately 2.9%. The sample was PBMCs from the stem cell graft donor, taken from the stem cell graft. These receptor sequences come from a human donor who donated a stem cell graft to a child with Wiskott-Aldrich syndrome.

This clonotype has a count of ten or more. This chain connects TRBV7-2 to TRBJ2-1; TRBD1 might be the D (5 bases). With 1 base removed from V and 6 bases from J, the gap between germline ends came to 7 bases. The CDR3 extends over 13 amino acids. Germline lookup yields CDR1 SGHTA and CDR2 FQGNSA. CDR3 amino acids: CASSLVRANEQFF. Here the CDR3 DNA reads TGTGCCAGCAGCTTAGTCAGGGCCAATGAGCAGTTCTTC.

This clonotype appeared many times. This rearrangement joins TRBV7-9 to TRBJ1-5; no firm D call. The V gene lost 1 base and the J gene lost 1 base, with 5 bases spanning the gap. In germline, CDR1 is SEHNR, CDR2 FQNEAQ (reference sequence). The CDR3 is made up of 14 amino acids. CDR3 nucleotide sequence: TGTGCCAGCAGCTTAGGGGAAAGCAATCAGCCCCAGCATTTT. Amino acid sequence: CASSLGESNQPQHF.

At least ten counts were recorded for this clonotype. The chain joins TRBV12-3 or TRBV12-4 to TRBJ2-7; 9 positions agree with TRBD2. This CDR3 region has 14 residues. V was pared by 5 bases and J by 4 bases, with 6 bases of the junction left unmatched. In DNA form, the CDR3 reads TGTGCCAGCAGTAACAGCGGGGGGCGGTACGAGCAGTACTTC. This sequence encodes CASSNSGGRYEQYF.

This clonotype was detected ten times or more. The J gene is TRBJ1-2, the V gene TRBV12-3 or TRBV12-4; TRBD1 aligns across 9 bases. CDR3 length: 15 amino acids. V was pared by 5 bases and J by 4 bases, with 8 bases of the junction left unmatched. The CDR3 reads CASSRGQGQLYGYTF. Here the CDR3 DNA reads TGTGCCAGCAGTCGGGGACAGGGACAACTCTATGGCTACACCTTC.